Listed below are T cell receptor beta chains from one sample, sequenced in a study of preoperative IRX-2 immunotherapy in early breast cancer. Clones were read by immunoSEQ multiplex PCR, and TCRdb kept only the in-frame ones, dropping some. Of tens of thousands of clones detected, approximately 96% appear once; the ten largest clones hold around 15%. Specimen: tumor tissue, collected after IRX-2 immunotherapy. These receptors were collected from a human donor with breast cancer. CDR3s include the opening cysteine and the closing phenylalanine or tryptophan. D genes are given only for firm matches. Not every row has a clone size; where given, it reads once, few, many or a size class.

cdr3_nt cdr3_aa j_call clone_size cdr3_length d_call v_call
TGCAGCGTCCGAGCCGGGCAGGGGGCTAGCGGGACCTCTGGGGCCAACGTCCTGACTTTC CSVRAGQGASGTSGANVLTF TRBJ2-6 . 20 . TRBV29-1
TGTGCCAGCAGCTTAGGACAGGGGGGACCCTATGGCTACACCTTC CASSLGQGGPYGYTF TRBJ1-2 . 15 TRBD1 TRBV7-2
TGCGCCAGCAGCTCTAGCTCTGGAAACACCATATATTTT CASSSSSGNTIYF TRBJ1-3 . 13 . TRBV5-1
TGTGCCAGCAGAGACAGGGAAGGATTAGGGAGAATCGTGACTGAAGCTTTCTTT CASRDREGLGRIVTEAFF TRBJ1-1 . 18 TRBD1 TRBV5-8
TGTGCCAGCAGTGAATCCCGCCACTTACTTGGAAACACCATATATTTT CASSESRHLLGNTIYF TRBJ1-3 . 16 . TRBV25-1
TGTGCCAGCAGCGTAGGCCCTCACCGACTGAGCTCCTACGAGCAGTACTTC CASSVGPHRLSSYEQYF TRBJ2-7 . 17 . TRBV9
TGTGCCAGCAGTTACGGGACAGGGGGGGAGACCCAGTACTTC CASSYGTGGETQYF TRBJ2-5 once 14 TRBD1 TRBV6-6
TGTGCCAGCAGCTTAATAGAGACCCAGTACTTC CASSLIETQYF TRBJ2-5 . 11 . TRBV7-2
TGCAGCGCTGGAGGTAGTCTAGCTTTCTTT CSAGGSLAFF TRBJ1-1 few 10 . TRBV29-1
TGTGCCAGCAGCTTGCAGGGGCGCGGAACTGAAGCTTTCTTT CASSLQGRGTEAFF TRBJ1-1 . 14 . TRBV5-4
TGTGCCAGCAGCCAAGGTCTGTACTCCTACGAGCAGTACTTC CASSQGLYSYEQYF TRBJ2-7 . 14 . TRBV4-2
TGTGCCAGCATGGCAGGGGTAGGCAACAGCAATCAGCCCCAGCATTTT CASMAGVGNSNQPQHF TRBJ1-5 . 16 . TRBV2
TGTGCCAGCACGTCGTACAATGAGCAGTTCTTC CASTSYNEQFF TRBJ2-1 . 11 . TRBV7-2
TGTGCCAGCAGCGAAGAGACCCAGTACTTC CASSEETQYF TRBJ2-5 . 10 . TRBV28